The 11 T cell receptor beta chains presented below share a single source sample, sequenced in a study of T cells after yellow fever vaccination. TCRdb redid the calling of the 5' RACE reads with MiXCR, one entry per CDR3 protein. The sample lists 100,000 to 150,000 distinct CDR3 sequences, about 6.8% seen once, with over 2.5% in the top ten. Material: CD4+ T cells sorted from PBMCs, obtained about 41 days after the first yellow fever vaccination. The receptor source for this set is a young man who received the YFV17D yellow fever vaccine.

In this sample, this clonotype turned up many times. The chain has TRBV24-1 and TRBJ2-1, with 7 bases matching TRBD1. Germline trimming cut 4 bases from V and 8 bases from J; bases unmatched to any gene: 7. The CDR3 runs to 14 residues. Germline V gives CDR1 KGHDR, CDR2 SFDVKD. The DNA of the CDR3 is TGTGCCACCAGTGACTCCCGACAGGGATATGAGCAGTTCTTC. It encodes CATSDSRQGYEQFF.

This clonotype was counted many times. This chain links TRBV3-1 with TRBJ2-4, with 8 nucleotides matching TRBD2. V was pared by 4 bases and J by 0 bases, with 17 bases of the junction left unmatched. The CDR3 totals 20 residues. Germline lookup yields CDR1 LGHDT and CDR2 YNNKEL (reference sequence). DNA of the CDR3: TGTGCCAGCAGCCCCCCCGGGGGGGGTGAGTTCCCATCAGCCAAAAACATTCAGTACTTC. It is translated as CASSPPGGGEFPSAKNIQYF. Full variable domain (missing parts from reference TRBV3-1 and TRBJ2-4): DTAVSQTPKYLVTQMGNDKSIKCEQNLGHDTMYWYKQDSKKFLKIMFSYNNKELIINETVPNRFSPKSPDKAHLNLHINSLELGDSAVYFCASSPPGGGEFPSAKNIQYFGAGTRLSVL.

Notes on this clonotype: This may arise from a read error, as a much more abundant clone is one base away. This rearrangement joins TRBV4-2 to TRBJ2-3; no clear D gene. Germline assignment: CDR1 LGHNA and CDR2 YNFKEQ. This CDR3 has 16 residues. CDR3 protein: CASSQATGRAEDTKYF. CDR3 coding DNA: TGTGCCAGCAGCCAAGCGACCGGTCGGGCCGAGGATACGAAGTATTTT.

This clonotype was seen at least ten times. The chain links TRBV6-2 or TRBV6-3 to TRBJ2-3; either TRBD1 or TRBD2 may fit D (6 bases each). From germline, CDR1 is MNHEY and CDR2 SVGEGT. Trimming took off 4 bases at V and 3 bases at J, with 17 bases between the two ends. The CDR3 contains 16 residues. The DNA for the CDR3 is TGTGCCAGCAGTTCTGAAGGGGGGCGCGCGACAGATACGCAGTATTTT. It codes for CASSSEGGRATDTQYF.

This clonotype has at least ten counts. This chain joins TRBV12-3 or TRBV12-4 and TRBJ2-3; 11 bases align to TRBD2. This CDR3 is 14 amino acids long. J lost 5 bases, V lost 5 bases, and 3 bases had no gene match. The CDR3 loop is CASSGTSGGDTQYF. In nucleotides, the CDR3 is TGTGCCAGCAGTGGGACTAGCGGTGGAGATACGCAGTATTTT.

This clonotype was counted at least ten times. The chain carries TRBV5-1 and TRBJ1-6; 11 positions match TRBD1. The V gene end was trimmed by 0 bases and the J gene end by 9 bases; junction bases not matched to a gene: 2. Germline CDR1 reads SGHRS; CDR2 reads YFSETQ. CDR3 length: 15 amino acids. CDR3 amino acids: CASSLEGTGGSPLHF. CDR3 nucleotides: TGCGCCAGCAGCTTGGAAGGGACAGGGGGTTCACCCCTCCACTTT.

In its sample, this clonotype was seen many times. The gene calls are TRBV5-1 and TRBJ1-1, with D perhaps TRBD1 (5 bases). Germline V gene lookup returns CDR1 SGHRS and CDR2 YFSETQ. Trimming removed 3 bases from V and 4 bases from J, with 16 bases in between. CDR3 length: 15 residues. The CDR3 here is CASSSLGVGSTEAFF. The CDR3 DNA follows: TGCGCCAGCAGCTCATTGGGGGTGGGGAGCACTGAAGCTTTCTTT.

CDR3 in amino acids: CASSPGGAGEQFF. In DNA, the CDR3 is TGTGCCAGTAGTCCCGGGGGGGCTGGAGAGCAGTTCTTC. The chain recombines TRBV19 with TRBJ2-1; TRBD2 aligns across 8 bases. The germline V gene has CDR1 LNHDA and CDR2 SQIVND (reference sequence). This CDR3 spans 13 amino acids. V was clipped by 5 bases and J by 10 bases; unmatched bases: 7.

This clonotype was recorded many times. V is TRBV4-3 and J is TRBJ1-4, with D possibly matching TRBD1 (5 bases). The CDR3 is 16 residues long. V was clipped by 4 bases and J by 0 bases, with 12 bases between them. Looked up from germline, CDR1 is LGHNA and CDR2 is YSLEER. The CDR3 here is CASSPTGGATNEKLFF. CDR3 nucleotides: TGCGCCAGCAGCCCAACGGGGGGGGCAACTAATGAAAAACTGTTTTTT.

This clonotype was recorded at least ten times. The chain employs TRBV7-2 and TRBJ1-1; 7 nucleotides match TRBD1. The CDR3 is 13 amino acids. Trimming at V came to 5 bases and at J to 6 bases, leaving 6 bases not matched to a gene. CDR1 is SGHTA and CDR2 is FQGNSA in the germline V gene. DNA for the CDR3: TGTGCCAGCAGCCAAGGACAGGTGCCTGAAGCTTTCTTT. Its protein is CASSQGQVPEAFF.

This clonotype was seen at least ten times. The chain uses TRBV12-3 or TRBV12-4 and TRBJ2-1; 7 bases line up with TRBD1. This CDR3 is 16 amino acids long. The trim removed 4 bases at V and 3 bases at J, leaving 9 bases unmatched. CDR3 in DNA: TGTGCCAGCAGTTCACGCCGGGACAGAATCTACAATGAGCAGTTCTTC. Protein product: CASSSRRDRIYNEQFF.